This T cell receptor beta chain emerged from a study of vaccination and CD4 T cells after COVID-19. Study overall: Overlapping spike peptides of SARS-CoV-2, HCoV-NL63, HCoV-OC43 and HCoV-229E were used, and cells were stimulated with them.

This clonotype has more than one count but fewer than ten. No antigen is known for it. Sequenced with the Oncomine TCR Beta short-read assay was DNA taken from cultured CD4+ T cells. Someone extracted genomic DNA from cultured CD4+ T cells. TCRdb used MiXCR to reprocess the PCR reads, holding one entry per CDR3 protein. The profile covers 9,900 or so distinct CDR3 sequences, with 32% appearing a single time and approximately 15% taken by the ten largest. Treatment denoted: approximately 10-day PBMC culture with coronavirus spike peptide pools or control peptides (ViraFEST assay). CD4+ T cells of the unexposed donor were collected before the COVID-19 pandemic (2011-2018). The sequencing input was CD4+ T cells from blood, cultured in vitro. The receptor was derived from a human donor in good health.

The CDR3 nucleotides read TGTGCCAGCAGCTTTACGGCAGTTCAAGAGACCCAGTACTTC. Its protein product is CASSFTAVQETQYF. The chain couples TRBV7-9 to TRBJ2-5; no clear D. The CDR3 runs to 14 residues. Trimming cost V 3 bases and J 2 bases, with 10 bases left between them. Germline V gives CDR1 SEHNR, CDR2 FQNEAQ (reference sequence).